This T cell receptor beta chain was captured by sequencing in a study of T cells in Graves' hyperthyroidism and ophthalmopathy. Study-level findings and limits: Blood also carried most thyroid clonotypes expanded above 0.001.

The table lists this clonotype with a few counts. Its antigen remains unknown. The investigators amplified TCR beta CDR3 regions from RNA transcripts. In the first-round RT-PCR of the TCR CDR3, the HTBI primer set was used. TCRdb reanalysed the multiplex PCR reads using MiXCR and keeps one entry per CDR3 protein. The table shows around 690,000 distinct CDR3 sequences, with around 21% occurring only once. Active moderate-to-severe ophthalmopathy, Clinical Activity Score at least 3, NOSPECS at least 4, under 3 months' duration. The study based diagnoses on clinical symptoms, serum thyroxine and TRAb, thyroid ultrasound and orbital computed tomography. A roughly 10 ml volume of fresh peripheral blood provided the PBMCs. Germline-derived CDR1 and CDR2 are SEHNR and FQNEAQ (reference sequence). Trimming removed 8 bases at V and 3 bases at J, with 14 bases between. This CDR3 has 13 residues.

The TCR was taken from a man aged 30 to 39 with Graves' ophthalmopathy. The rearrangement joins TRBV7-9 to TRBJ2-7, with no clear D. The sample was blood. For the CDR3, the DNA is TGTGCCAGCTCCGCCGGAACATACTACGAGCAGTACTTC. This encodes CASSAGTYYEQYF.